This T cell receptor (beta chain) is drawn from a study of breast tumors, draining lymph nodes, adjacent tissues. The lymph nodes were axillary draining lymph nodes from breast cancer patients. Each CDR3 protein is one row after TCRdb ran MiXCR on the multiplex PCR reads. The data hold approximately 280,000 distinct CDR3 sequences, with about 30% observed a single time. The germline V gene encodes CDR1 SNHLY and CDR2 FYNNEI. Trimming left V 6 bases short and J 0 bases short, with 15 bases between. This CDR3 comprises 15 residues. This clonotype was seen at least ten times. J is TRBJ2-7 and V is TRBV2, with TRBD1 as a possible D gene (5 bases). The sequencing input was axillary lymph node tissue. The sequence derives from a female donor with breast cancer. Some clones in this sample may be carry-over from other donors' samples. Here the CDR3 reads CASSRDRRDSYEQYF. CDR3 DNA: TGTGCCAGCAGCCGAGACAGACGCGACTCCTACGAGCAGTACTTC.